This TCR beta chain was documented in a study of T cells in Graves' hyperthyroidism and ophthalmopathy. This clonotype showed up many times. Its antigen is as yet unknown. Trimming pared 0 bases from V and 3 bases from J, leaving 9 bases between. Germline V gene lookup returns CDR1 PRHDT and CDR2 FYEKMQ (reference sequence). This CDR3 contains 15 residues. Study-wide points: Among thyroid clonotypes expanded above 0.001, most also appeared in blood.

Researchers amplified the TCR beta CDR3 regions from RNA transcripts. First-round RT-PCR with HTBI primers amplified the TCR CDR3 region. TCRdb re-derived calls from the multiplex PCR reads in MiXCR, one entry per CDR3 protein. The table includes 550,000 to 650,000 distinct CDR3 sequences, approximately 15% detected once. This TCR came from a woman in her forties with Graves' hyperthyroidism. The rearrangement joins TRBV13 to TRBJ2-4, with D unresolved. Sequencing was done on a sample of blood. CDR3 residues: CASSLGRDGKNIQYF. In DNA form, the CDR3 reads TGTGCCAGCAGCTTAGGCCGAGACGGCAAAAACATTCAGTACTTC.